One sample yielded the 15 T cell receptor beta chains listed below, sequenced in a study of identical twins. TCRdb re-analysed the 5' RACE reads in MiXCR, keeping a single row per CDR3 protein. The sample contains roughly 260,000 distinct CDR3 sequences, over 12% of which appear only once. The sample taken for sequencing was memory (CD45RO+) T cells sorted from blood. These receptors all come from a woman aged 18-29 years in good health.

V usage is TRBV18 and J usage is TRBJ2-1; 10 bases agree with TRBD2. V gave up 6 bases and J gave up 1 base; unmatched junction bases: 6. The length of the CDR3 is 16 residues. The germline CDR1 and CDR2 sequences are KGHSH and LQKENI. CDR3 loop: CASSLSSGGSYNEQFF. CDR3 coding DNA: TGTGCCAGCTCTCTTTCTAGCGGGGGTTCCTACAATGAGCAGTTCTTC.

This clonotype occurred a few times. The gene calls are TRBV20-1 and TRBJ1-1; D is unresolved. Germline values: CDR1 DFQATT, CDR2 SNEGSKA (reference sequence). The CDR3 consists of 12 residues. Trimming pared 3 bases from V and 5 bases from J, leaving 10 bases between. The CDR3 DNA reads as TGCAGTGCTAGGGTAGGAGTAACTGAAGCTTTCTTT. This encodes CSARVGVTEAFF.

V is TRBV6-1 and J is TRBJ1-5; 7 nucleotides line up with TRBD1. CDR1 MNHNS and CDR2 SASEGT come from the germline V gene. J gave up 7 bases and V 6 bases, and 9 bases lay outside the gene matches. CDR3 length equals 14 residues. CDR3 protein: CASSRPGTAQPQHF. Here the CDR3 DNA reads TGTGCCAGCAGCCGTCCCGGGACAGCACAGCCCCAGCATTTT.

This clonotype was seen a handful of times. The gene calls are TRBV27 and TRBJ2-7; 14 nucleotides agree with TRBD2. V lost 2 bases and J lost 0; bases outside the gene matches: 3. This CDR3 comprises 17 residues. The V gene's germline CDR1 is MNHEY and CDR2 SMNVEV (reference sequence). The chain's CDR3 is CASSLKGTSGSSYEQYF. In DNA form, the CDR3 reads TGTGCCAGCAGTTTAAAAGGGACTAGCGGGAGCTCCTACGAGCAGTACTTC.

The V gene is TRBV12-3 or TRBV12-4, the J gene TRBJ2-3, with TRBD1 as a possible D gene (5 bases). V was pared by 4 bases and J by 8 bases, with 13 bases between. The CDR3 spans 13 residues. CDR3 region: CASSWGSVGTQYF. In DNA form, the CDR3 reads TGTGCCAGCAGTTGGGGCTCCGTGGGTACGCAGTATTTT.

The gene calls are TRBV18 and TRBJ1-4, with D uncertain. Per the germline V gene, CDR1 is KGHSH and CDR2 is LQKENI. The CDR3 is made up of 14 amino acids. Trimming shortened V by 1 base and J by 2 bases, and 5 bases separated the two germline ends. The DNA of the CDR3 is TGTGCCAGCTCACCACTGGGTACTAATGAAAAACTGTTTTTT. Translating gives CASSPLGTNEKLFF.

The genes are TRBV12-3 or TRBV12-4 and TRBJ2-7; the match to TRBD1 covers 12 bases. The ends lost 4 bases at V and 6 bases at J; junction bases unmatched: 10. The CDR3 consists of 16 residues. CDR3 protein: CASSSAGQGALGEQYF. CDR3 in DNA: TGTGCCAGCAGTTCGGCGGGACAGGGGGCGCTTGGCGAGCAGTACTTC.

This clonotype was counted between two and nine times. The chain couples TRBV25-1 to TRBJ1-6, with TRBD1 identical over 7 bases. The CDR3 sequence is 17 residues long. V shed 6 bases, J shed 5 bases, and the junction held 13 bases outside the gene matches. The germline V gene has CDR1 MGHDK and CDR2 SYGVNS. CDR3 bases: TGTGCCAGCAGCCCAAGGGGGCGGGGAACCCATAATTCACCCCTCCACTTT. It specifies CASSPRGRGTHNSPLHF.

V and J are TRBV29-1 and TRBJ1-3; D not certain. This CDR3 comprises 13 residues. Per the germline V gene, CDR1 is SQVTM and CDR2 is ANQGSEA. V was clipped by 0 bases and J by 5 bases, with 8 bases between them. The CDR3 nucleotides read TGCAGCGTTGAAGACCGGGTTCGAAACACCATATATTTT. Translated: CSVEDRVRNTIYF.

This clonotype was observed many times. For the CDR3, the DNA is TGTGCCACCAGCTTGGGGCGGGTTGCAGGAGATACGCAGTATTTT. Protein sequence: CATSLGRVAGDTQYF. V and J are TRBV15 and TRBJ2-3; D could derive from TRBD1 or TRBD2 (5 bases each). V was pared by 5 bases and J by 5 bases, with 17 bases between. The CDR3 has 15 residues. Looked up from germline, CDR1 is LNHNV and CDR2 is YYDKDF (reference sequence).

CDR3 protein: CASSVAASGANVLTF. The CDR3, as DNA: TGTGCCAGCAGCGTAGCGGCATCTGGGGCCAACGTCCTGACTTTC. J is TRBJ2-6 and V is TRBV9; D is ambiguous. CDR3 length: 15 amino acids. The germline gives CDR1 SGDLS, CDR2 YYNGEE. The ends were cut back, 0 bases at V and 1 base at J, with 5 bases in the middle.

This clonotype showed up many times. In nucleotides, the CDR3 is TGTGCCAGCTCACCCCAACCCCCGACAGGGCCAGAGACCCAGTACTTC. As protein: CASSPQPPTGPETQYF. V and J are TRBV18 and TRBJ2-5, with 7 positions matching TRBD1. Trimming cost V 3 bases and J 4 bases; bases outside gene matches: 11. CDR1 KGHSH and CDR2 LQKENI come from the germline V gene. This CDR3 has 16 residues.

This clonotype showed up just a few times. The genes are TRBV20-1 and TRBJ2-1; weak D call: TRBD2 (6 bases). Germline V CDR1 and CDR2: DFQATT, SNEGSKA (reference sequence). Trimming stripped 0 bases from V and 4 bases from J, with 13 bases between. The CDR3 is 15 residues long. Here the CDR3 DNA reads TGCAGTGCTAGAGAAAGAGCGGGTATATACAATGAGCAGTTCTTC. The encoded protein is CSARERAGIYNEQFF.

The CDR3 sequence: CASSKPGLAGTDTQYF. DNA for the CDR3: TGTGCCAGCAGCAAGCCGGGACTAGCGGGCACAGATACGCAGTATTTT. The genes are TRBV9 and TRBJ2-3, with 11 bases matching TRBD2. The ends lost 4 bases at V and 1 base at J; junction bases unmatched: 5. CDR3 size: 16 residues. Per the germline V gene, CDR1 is SGDLS and CDR2 is YYNGEE.

This clonotype occurred many times. The genes are TRBV27 and TRBJ2-4; 7 bases are a match to TRBD1. The CDR3 extends over 16 amino acids. The germline CDR1 and CDR2 sequences are MNHEY and SMNVEV (reference sequence). V trimming: 6 bases; J trimming: 1 base; junction bases outside the gene matches: 9. The CDR3 protein is CASSFNLDRAKNIQYF. CDR3 sequence (DNA): TGTGCCAGCAGCTTTAACTTGGACAGGGCCAAAAACATTCAGTACTTC.